This entry lists 5 T cell receptor beta chains sequenced from one sample in a study of cytomegalovirus exposure and HLA in healthy donors. Here immunoSEQ multiplex PCR was the method, and the copy in TCRdb shows in-frame clones only, minus some. The sample holds roughly 130,000 clones, roughly 86% seen once. Sequenced input: PBMCs. Every receptor here comes from a man under 40 in good health and CMV-seronegative.

The V and J genes are TRBV10-3 and TRBJ2-7; 8 bases align to TRBD1. In germline, CDR1 is ENHRY, CDR2 SYGVKD. The CDR3 contains 13 residues. After removal of 9 bases from V and 4 bases from J, the junction contained 8 bases not matched to a gene. CDR3 sequence reads: CAIKGQEGYEQYF. The CDR3 nucleotides read TGTGCCATAAAGGGACAGGAGGGGTACGAGCAGTACTTC.

This chain joins TRBV29-1 and TRBJ2-7, with 8 bases lining up with TRBD1. V was clipped by 8 bases and J by 3 bases; unmatched bases: 6. Germline CDR1 reads SQVTM; CDR2 reads ANQGSEA. The CDR3 is made up of 12 amino acids. The CDR3 DNA sequence: TGCAGCATCCGGACAGGGAGCTACGAGCAGTACTTC. Its translation: CSIRTGSYEQYF.

Only one count was recorded for this clone. The chain combines TRBV2 with TRBJ2-3; a weak D match, TRBD1 (5 bases). There are 14 residues in the CDR3. CDR1 is SNHLY and CDR2 is FYNNEI in the germline V gene. V lost 7 bases to trimming and J lost 3 bases, with 14 bases between them. CDR3 residues: CASTAWGRTDTQYF. DNA of the CDR3: TGTGCCAGCACGGCCTGGGGCCGAACAGATACGCAGTATTTT.

The chain uses TRBV18 and TRBJ1-3; 9 positions match TRBD1. The germline V gene encodes CDR1 KGHSH and CDR2 LQKENI. The length of the CDR3 is 16 residues. After removal of 5 bases from V and 3 bases from J, the junction contained 8 bases not matched to a gene. CDR3 DNA: TGTGCCAGCTCAACATCACAGGGGGCGCTTGGAAACACCATATATTTT. Translated: CASSTSQGALGNTIYF.

The chain employs TRBV5-4 and TRBJ1-6; D unresolved. Germline V gene data show CDR1 as SGHNT and CDR2 as YYREEE (reference sequence). Trimming cost V 2 bases and J 0 bases, with 15 bases left between them. The CDR3 contains 18 residues. The CDR3 bases are TGTGCCAGCAGCTTAGGGAGGTCTTCTAGCTCCTATAATTCACCCCTCCACTTT. This gives the protein CASSLGRSSSSYNSPLHF. The full variable domain, its missing parts supplied by reference TRBV5-4 and TRBJ1-6, is ETGVTQSPTHLIKTRGQQVTLRCSSQSGHNTVSWYQQALGQGPQFIFQYYREEENGRGNFPPRFSGLQFPNYSSELNVNALELDDSALYLCASSLGRSSSSYNSPLHFGNGTRLTVT.